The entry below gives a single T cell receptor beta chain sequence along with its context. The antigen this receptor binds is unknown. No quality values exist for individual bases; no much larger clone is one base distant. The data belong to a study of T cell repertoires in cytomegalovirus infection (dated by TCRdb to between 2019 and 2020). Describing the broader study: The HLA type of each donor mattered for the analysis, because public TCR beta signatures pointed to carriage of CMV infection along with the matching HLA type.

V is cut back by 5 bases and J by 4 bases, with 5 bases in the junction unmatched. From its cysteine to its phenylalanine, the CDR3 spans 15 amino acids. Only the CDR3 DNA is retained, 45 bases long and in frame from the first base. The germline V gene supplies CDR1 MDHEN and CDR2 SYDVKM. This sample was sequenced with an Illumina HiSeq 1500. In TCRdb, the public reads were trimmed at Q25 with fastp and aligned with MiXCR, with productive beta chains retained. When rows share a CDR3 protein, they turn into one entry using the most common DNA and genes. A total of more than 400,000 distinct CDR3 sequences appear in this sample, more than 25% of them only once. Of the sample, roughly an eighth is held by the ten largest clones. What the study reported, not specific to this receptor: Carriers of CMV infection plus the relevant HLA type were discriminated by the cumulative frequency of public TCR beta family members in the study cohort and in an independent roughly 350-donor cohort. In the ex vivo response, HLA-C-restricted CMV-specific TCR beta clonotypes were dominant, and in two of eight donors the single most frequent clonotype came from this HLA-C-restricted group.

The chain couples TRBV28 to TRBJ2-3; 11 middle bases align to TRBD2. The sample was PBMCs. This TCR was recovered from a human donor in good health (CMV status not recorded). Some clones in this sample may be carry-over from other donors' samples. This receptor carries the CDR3 CASSPRTSGPDTQYF. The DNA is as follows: TGTGCCAGCAGTCCCCGGACTAGCGGGCCAGATACGCAGTATTTT. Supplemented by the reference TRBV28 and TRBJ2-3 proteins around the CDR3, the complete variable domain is DVKVTQSSRYLVKRTGEKVFLECVQDMDHENMFWYRQDPGLGLRLIYFSYDVKMKEKGDIPEGYSVSREKKERFSLILESASTNQTSMYLCASSPRTSGPDTQYFGPGTRLTVL.